This entry is about one T cell receptor (beta chain). The antigen this receptor binds is unknown. No base-level quality is on record; no much larger clone is a single base apart. CDR1 and CDR2, per the germline V gene (reference sequence), are LNHDA and SQIVND. Deletion took 8 bases off V and 4 bases off J, with a span of 11 bases between the germline ends. The CDR3, cysteine through phenylalanine, is 12 amino acids long. The entry retains the CDR3 DNA only, 36 bases that are in frame from base 1. These data are taken from a study of blood T cell repertoires in COVID-19 (dated by TCRdb to 2020 to 2022). In terms of the full investigation: Collaborator samples came from the United States, Italy and Spain and covered acute and convalescent phases of COVID-19. The material from the prospective study consisted of cDNA or gDNA derived from T cells, B-cell-depleted T cells, or PBMCs. The dataset comprised deeply sampled blood TCRbeta repertoires from subjects exposed to, actively infected with, or recovered from COVID-19. A freely available public database, intended as a resource for researchers studying the immune response to SARS-CoV-2, is where the repertoires were released. The samples were drawn from two sources: the first 160 participants of the ongoing ImmuneRACE study, and 1,000 to 1,500 subjects contributed by 6 global collaborators. Sample metadata almost always included a de-identified subject ID, COVID-19 status, age in years and sex. Where available, HLA class I and class II types were obtained from metadata supplied by the sample provider rather than from assay-based typing.

On the study overall, not on this receptor specifically: How much clinical and demographic metadata was included differed by source and by participant, and the metadata was provided uncurated.

The immunoSEQ Assay, a bias-controlled multiplex PCR, was used to amplify TCRbeta CDR3 regions from genomic DNA. The paper's data handling went like this. Nucleated cell counts per sample were estimated from amplification of reference gene primers within the assay. To quantify the absolute abundance of each unique TCRbeta CDR3 rearrangement, sequence reads were collapsed and filtered. Productive Simpson clonality was computed per sample as the square root of Simpson's diversity index over productive rearrangements. TCRdb retrieved this table from immuneACCESS and kept in-frame rearrangements only. Not all clones are present; in checked studies, unresolved V genes account for under half, and no reason is known for the remainder. Clone size and the V and J calls come from that table; the DNA yielded D and trimming. Recorded for this sample are about 300,000 clones; roughly 90% of them occurred a single time. The ten biggest clones cover nearly 6.5% of the sample.

A second Seattle source provided samples from volunteer blood donors who had recovered from COVID-19. Each collaborating institution followed its own protocols to collect whole blood in K2EDTA tubes. For TCRbeta analysis, collaborators shipped samples in one of three forms: frozen whole blood, isolated PBMCs, or DNA extracted from either of those sample types. Recombination connected TRBV19 to TRBJ1-2; 5 matching bases give a weak D call of TRBD1. The sequenced sample was peripheral blood. The clonotype comes from a man between 18 and 35 years old who had recovered from COVID-19. The CDR3 region reads CASLDSRYGYTF. The nucleotide sequence reads TGTGCCAGTTTAGACAGCCGCTATGGCTACACCTTC.